Each of the 26 T cell receptor beta chains below was sequenced from the same sample in a study of blood T cell repertoires in COVID-19. TCRdb keeps only in-frame clones here, not all; method: immunoSEQ multiplex PCR. The sample consists of roughly 280,000 clones, 89% of them appearing once. The sequencing input was peripheral blood. The origin of the receptors is a man aged 50 to 59 with acute or convalescent COVID-19.

For the CDR3, the DNA is TGTGCCAGCAGCTTAGGGACAGGGACGAATGAAAAACTGTTTTTT. It yields the protein CASSLGTGTNEKLFF. The J gene is TRBJ1-4, the V gene TRBV9; 9 positions agree with TRBD1. V lost 4 bases, J lost 5 bases, and 6 bases stayed unmatched. The CDR3 covers 15 residues. Germline V CDR1 and CDR2: SGDLS, YYNGEE.

The chain carries TRBV7-9 and TRBJ1-1, with a weak D call TRBD1 (5 bases). Germline V gives CDR1 SEHNR, CDR2 FQNEAQ (reference sequence). The CDR3 has 13 amino acids. Trimming shortened V by 5 bases and J by 7 bases, and 14 bases separated the two germline ends. As DNA, the CDR3 is TGTGCCAGCAGCGCAAGTACAAGGGGTGAAGCTTTCTTT. It translates to CASSASTRGEAFF.

The rearrangement joins TRBV30 to TRBJ2-3; D gene unclear. Germline V CDR1 and CDR2: GTSNPN, SVGIG (reference sequence). V lost 2 bases, J lost 1 base, and 10 bases lay in between. The CDR3 contains 14 residues. The CDR3 bases are TGTGCCTGGAGTCTCCTCCCAGGCACAGATACGCAGTATTTT. It is translated as CAWSLLPGTDTQYF. Full variable domain (remainder filled in from reference TRBV30 and TRBJ2-3): SQTIHQWPATLVQPVGSPLSLECTVEGTSNPNLYWYRQAAGRGLQLLFYSVGIGQISSEVPQNLSASRPQDRQFILSSKKLLLSDSGFYLCAWSLLPGTDTQYFGPGTRLTVL.

CDR3 in DNA: TGCAGCGTTGCCCCACTAGCCCGCACAGATACGCAGTATTTT. The encoded protein is CSVAPLARTDTQYF. The chain links TRBV29-1 to TRBJ2-3; TRBD2 might be the D (6 bases). The V end lost 4 bases, the J end lost 1 base, and 12 bases lay between the germline ends. CDR1 is SQVTM, CDR2 ANQGSEA, per germline. The CDR3 length is 14 residues.

The CDR3, as DNA: TGCGCCAGCAGCTGGACAGGGGAATTGAACACTGAAGCTTTCTTT. Its protein is CASSWTGELNTEAFF. The chain recombines TRBV5-1 with TRBJ1-1; 9 bases fit TRBD1. Germline V gene sequence: CDR1 SGHRS, CDR2 YFSETQ. The ends lost 3 bases at V and 0 bases at J; junction bases unmatched: 3. There are 15 residues in the CDR3. The entire variable domain, with the rest obtained from reference TRBV5-1 and TRBJ1-1, is as follows: KAGVTQTPRYLIKTRGQQVTLSCSPISGHRSVSWYQQTPGQGLQFLFEYFSETQRNKGNFPGRFSGRQFSNSRSEMNVSTLELGDSALYLCASSWTGELNTEAFFGQGTRLTVV.

V usage is TRBV4-2 and J usage is TRBJ2-1, with 10 nucleotides matching TRBD2. The CDR3 runs to 16 residues. The trim removed 3 bases at V and 10 bases at J, leaving 12 bases unmatched. Germline assignment: CDR1 LGHNA and CDR2 YNFKEQ. Written as DNA, the CDR3 is TGTGCCAGCAGCCACATAGCGGGGGGCCCCGTCGCCGAGCAGTTCTTC. Protein: CASSHIAGGPVAEQFF.

The genes are TRBV20-1 and TRBJ1-1, with D uncertain. This CDR3 contains 11 residues. The germline CDR1 and CDR2 sequences are DFQATT and SNEGSKA (reference sequence). V lost 6 bases to trimming and J lost 1 base, with 6 bases between them. The CDR3 loop is CSALGNTEAFF. CDR3 DNA: TGCAGTGCACTAGGGAACACTGAAGCTTTCTTT.

The chain couples TRBV18 to TRBJ2-7; 9 positions agree with TRBD2. Germline trimming cut 3 bases from V and 3 bases from J; bases unmatched to any gene: 6. CDR3 length: 15 residues. Germline values: CDR1 KGHSH, CDR2 LQKENI. CDR3 protein: CASSPSLAGSYEQYF. The CDR3 DNA reads as TGTGCCAGCTCACCTAGTCTAGCGGGGAGCTACGAGCAGTACTTC.

The chain links TRBV2 to TRBJ1-6; no reliable D call. Germline-derived CDR1 and CDR2 are SNHLY and FYNNEI. The CDR3 consists of 14 residues. V dropped 4 bases and J dropped 7 bases, with 11 bases sitting between them. CDR3 nucleotides: TGTGCCAGCAGTGGGGCCAGGCAAAATTCACCCCTCCACTTT. Translating gives CASSGARQNSPLHF. Supplemented by reference TRBV2 and TRBJ1-6, the full variable domain reads EPEVTQTPSHQVTQMGQEVILRCVPISNHLYFYWYRQILGQKVEFLVSFYNNEISEKSEIFDDQFSVERPDGSNFTLKIRSTKLEDSAMYFCASSGARQNSPLHFGNGTRLTVT.

This clone was seen once. The chain couples TRBV5-4 to TRBJ2-3, with 8 bases lining up with TRBD1. CDR1 and CDR2 (germline): SGHNT, YYREEE (reference sequence). This CDR3 has 15 amino acids. V lost 4 bases, J lost 5 bases, and 9 bases stayed unmatched. The CDR3 region has the DNA TGTGCCAGCAGCCGAGCAGGGGGCGCGGGAGATACGCAGTATTTT. Translation gives CASSRAGGAGDTQYF.

The V and J genes are TRBV2 and TRBJ1-3; 7 nucleotides agree with TRBD1. The V gene's germline CDR1 is SNHLY and CDR2 FYNNEI. V shed 6 bases and J 4 bases; nucleotides not matched to a gene: 6. The CDR3 is made up of 14 amino acids. For the CDR3, the DNA is TGTGCCAGCAGCGAGGGACAGTCCGGAAACACCATATATTTT. Its protein is CASSEGQSGNTIYF.

V gene TRBV30 combines with J gene TRBJ1-2; D is ambiguous. The CDR3 is made up of 13 amino acids. Germline V lookup: CDR1 GTSNPN, CDR2 SVGIG (reference sequence). Trimming removed 2 bases from V and 7 bases from J, with 14 bases in between. The CDR3 DNA follows: TGTGCCTGGAGTCCCCGCGGAGCTATTGGCTACACCTTC. Translation: CAWSPRGAIGYTF.

The chain is built from TRBV9 and TRBJ1-1; D possibly corresponds to TRBD1 (6 bases). Germline CDR1 SGDLS, CDR2 YYNGEE. The length of the CDR3 is 16 residues. The V and J ends lost 4 bases and 1 base respectively, with 17 bases between them. CDR3 DNA sequence: TGTGCCAGCAGCTCCGGTCCCAGGGGCGCGAACACTGAAGCTTTCTTT. This codes for CASSSGPRGANTEAFF.

The rearrangement uses TRBV5-1 and TRBJ2-3, with TRBD2 identical over 9 bases. CDR1 and CDR2 (germline): SGHRS, YFSETQ. This CDR3 spans 15 amino acids. V lost 5 bases, J lost 5 bases, and 9 bases stayed unmatched. DNA for the CDR3: TGCGCCAGCAGTACGGCGGGGGGGCTCGGAGATACGCAGTATTTT. It specifies CASSTAGGLGDTQYF.

The genes are TRBV10-3 and TRBJ1-4; no clear D. CDR1 and CDR2 (germline): ENHRY, SYGVKD. Trimming removed 0 bases at V and 5 bases at J, with 10 bases between. The CDR3 has 15 residues. CDR3 amino acids: CAISESGSLNEKLFF. The CDR3 coding sequence is TGTGCCATCAGTGAGTCGGGCTCCTTGAATGAAAAACTGTTTTTT.

The chain links TRBV9 to TRBJ1-5, with no clear D. The CDR3 totals 13 residues. With 0 bases removed from V and 3 bases from J, the gap between germline ends came to 4 bases. Germline V gene data show CDR1 as SGDLS and CDR2 as YYNGEE. The DNA of the CDR3 is TGTGCCAGCAGCGTAGCCGTCAATCAGCCCCAGCATTTT. This encodes CASSVAVNQPQHF.

This clone has just a few counts. V usage is TRBV6-6 and J usage is TRBJ1-1, with D tentatively TRBD1 (6 bases). Germline V gene data show CDR1 as MNHNY and CDR2 as SVGAGI (reference sequence). V lost 6 bases to trimming and J lost 4 bases, with 15 bases between them. The CDR3 has 14 residues. CDR3 bases: TGTGCCAGCAGCCCGACGGGAGGGGGCACTGAAGCTTTCTTT. Protein sequence: CASSPTGGGTEAFF.

This chain connects TRBV7-3 to TRBJ1-2; unclear D gene. The CDR3 length is 18 residues. The germline V gene encodes CDR1 SGHTA and CDR2 FQGTGA. The V end was cut by 5 bases, the J end by 3 bases, with 25 bases between. The CDR3 loop is CASSDDPRGNILDYGYTF. CDR3 DNA: TGTGCCAGCAGCGATGACCCTCGAGGAAATATTCTCGACTATGGCTACACCTTC.

The rearrangement uses TRBV5-1 and TRBJ2-5; tentatively, D is TRBD2 (6 bases). Trimming removed 0 bases from V and 3 bases from J, with 18 bases in between. This CDR3 contains 17 residues. Per germline, CDR1 SGHRS and CDR2 YFSETQ. The CDR3 spells CASSLAASRTGEETQYF. The CDR3, as DNA: TGCGCCAGCAGCTTGGCAGCTTCCCGGACGGGGGAAGAGACCCAGTACTTC.

This clone was seen a single time. The genes are TRBV2 and TRBJ2-1; TRBD1 agrees at 7 bases. Per the germline V gene, CDR1 is SNHLY and CDR2 is FYNNEI. The ends lost 4 bases at V and 5 bases at J; junction bases unmatched: 2. The CDR3 totals 13 residues. The CDR3 protein is CASSADRNNEQFF. The CDR3 region has the DNA TGTGCCAGCAGTGCGGACAGGAACAATGAGCAGTTCTTC. Supplemented by reference TRBV2 and TRBJ2-1, the full variable domain reads EPEVTQTPSHQVTQMGQEVILRCVPISNHLYFYWYRQILGQKVEFLVSFYNNEISEKSEIFDDQFSVERPDGSNFTLKIRSTKLEDSAMYFCASSADRNNEQFFGPGTRLTVL.

The rearrangement uses TRBV6-5 and TRBJ1-1; 7 bases are shared with TRBD1. Germline V CDR1 and CDR2: MNHEY, SVGAGI. There are 15 residues in the CDR3. After removal of 7 bases from V and 0 bases from J, the junction contained 8 bases not matched to a gene. CDR3 sequence reads: CASTPSGTVNTEAFF. CDR3 nucleotides: TGTGCCAGCACCCCAAGTGGGACAGTGAACACTGAAGCTTTCTTT.

A single count supports this clone. The V call is TRBV5-6, the J call TRBJ1-4; TRBD1 might be the D (5 bases). The CDR3 sequence is 15 residues long. V lost 4 bases and J lost 3, with 13 bases in between. CDR1 and CDR2 (germline): SGHDT, YYEEEE. In nucleotides, the CDR3 is TGTGCCAGCAGCCCACAGGTGTCAGCTAATGAAAAACTGTTTTTT. This codes for CASSPQVSANEKLFF. The whole variable domain, remainder taken from reference TRBV5-6 and TRBJ1-4, is DAGVTQSPTHLIKTRGQQVTLRCSPKSGHDTVSWYQQALGQGPQFIFQYYEEEERQRGNFPDRFSGHQFPNYSSELNVNALLLGDSALYLCASSPQVSANEKLFFGSGTQLSVL.

CDR3 residues: CASSPDSLGIQYF. CDR3 nucleotides: TGTGCCAGCAGCCCGGACTCTTTGGGGATTCAGTACTTC. The chain is built from TRBV3-1 (or the pseudogene TRBV3-2) and TRBJ2-4; TRBD2 might be the D (5 bases). The CDR3 consists of 13 residues. V shed 4 bases and J shed 10 bases, with 14 bases lying between them. CDR1 and CDR2 from the germline V gene are LGHDT and YNNKEL (reference sequence).

This chain joins TRBV15 and TRBJ1-3; no clear D gene. The CDR3 totals 13 residues. Per the germline V gene, CDR1 is LNHNV and CDR2 is YYDKDF (reference sequence). V was clipped by 6 bases and J by 3 bases, with 9 bases between them. CDR3 nucleotide sequence: TGTGCCACCAGGACGGGTGGTGGAAACACCATATATTTT. Amino acid sequence: CATRTGGGNTIYF.

This clone came up once. This chain links TRBV16 with TRBJ1-4; D is perhaps TRBD1 (6 bases). The V end lost 4 bases, the J end lost 8 bases, and 17 bases lay between the germline ends. CDR1 is KGHSY and CDR2 is FQNENV in the germline V gene. The CDR3 loop spans 15 amino acids. This chain's CDR3 is CASSPRQEQGEKLFF. CDR3 bases: TGTGCCAGCAGCCCCCGACAGGAACAGGGAGAAAAACTGTTTTTT.

The CDR3 region is CASGRGLSNQPQHF. CDR3 in DNA: TGTGCCAGCGGAAGGGGGCTTAGCAATCAGCCCCAGCATTTT. The V gene is TRBV9, the J gene TRBJ1-5; 7 bases map to TRBD1. This CDR3 is 14 amino acids long. Germline V gives CDR1 SGDLS, CDR2 YYNGEE. The V gene end was trimmed by 7 bases and the J gene end by 0 bases; junction bases not matched to a gene: 4. The whole variable domain, remainder taken from reference TRBV9 and TRBJ1-5, is DSGVTQTPKHLITATGQRVTLRCSPRSGDLSVYWYQQSLDQGLQFLIQYYNGEERAKGNILERFSAQQFPDLHSELNLSSLELGDSALYFCASGRGLSNQPQHFGDGTRLSIL.